The 19 T cell receptor beta chains below come from one sample, sequenced in a study of T cell responses to AZD1222 COVID-19 vaccine. Repertoires were generated with immunoSEQ multiplex PCR, while TCRdb's copy carries only in-frame clones and drops some. The repertoire holds more than 150,000 clones, with roughly 91% as singletons. The sequencing here drew on peripheral blood, taken 28 days after the second AZD1222 dose. The receptors originated from an adult who received the AZD1222 COVID-19 vaccine.

This clone occurred a few times. J is TRBJ1-6 and V is TRBV5-5; 8 bases are a match to TRBD1. The trim removed 1 base at V and 0 bases at J, leaving 6 bases unmatched. Germline-derived CDR1 and CDR2 are SGHKS and YYEKEE (reference sequence). This CDR3 is 18 amino acids long. The CDR3 coding sequence is TGTGCCAGCAGCTTGCCAGGGGGCTTGGGCTCCTATAATTCACCCCTCCACTTT. Protein sequence: CASSLPGGLGSYNSPLHF.

The chain employs TRBV6-5 and TRBJ2-1, with a tentative D call TRBD1 (6 bases). Trimming removed 4 bases from V and 1 base from J, with 14 bases in between. Germline loops: CDR1 MNHEY, CDR2 SVGAGI. The CDR3 has 16 amino acids. CDR3 coding DNA: TGTGCCAGCAGTTCAACAGGGTTGGGGTCCTACAATGAGCAGTTCTTC. Its translation is CASSSTGLGSYNEQFF.

V gene TRBV3-1 (or the pseudogene TRBV3-2) combines with J gene TRBJ1-3, with 11 nucleotides matching TRBD1. The CDR3 sequence is 16 residues long. Germline V gives CDR1 LGHDT, CDR2 YNNKEL (reference sequence). V shed 3 bases and J 1 base; nucleotides not matched to a gene: 2. CDR3 sequence reads: CASSHGQGASGNTIYF. Written as DNA, the CDR3 is TGTGCCAGCAGCCACGGACAGGGGGCTTCTGGAAACACCATATATTTT.

This chain links TRBV20-1 with TRBJ1-5; weak D call: TRBD1 (6 bases). Germline CDR1 DFQATT, CDR2 SNEGSKA (reference sequence). The CDR3 extends over 15 amino acids. With 3 bases removed from V and 9 bases from J, the gap between germline ends came to 21 bases. This chain's CDR3 is CSASLPGPGGGPQHF. CDR3 nucleotides: TGCAGTGCTAGTCTTCCGGGACCGGGAGGGGGGCCCCAGCATTTT.

The gene calls are TRBV3-1 (or the pseudogene TRBV3-2) and TRBJ1-2; 7 nucleotides align to TRBD1. V shed 5 bases and J 2 bases; nucleotides not matched to a gene: 5. This CDR3 region has 14 residues. Germline values: CDR1 LGHDT, CDR2 YNNKEL (reference sequence). CDR3 sequence: CASSGRDRNYGYTF. The CDR3 DNA is TGTGCCAGCAGCGGCCGGGACAGAAACTATGGCTACACCTTC.

J is TRBJ2-3 and V is TRBV18; 14 nucleotides agree with TRBD2. Germline V gives CDR1 KGHSH, CDR2 LQKENI. Trimming at V came to 5 bases and at J to 2 bases, leaving 3 bases not matched to a gene. The CDR3 is made up of 16 amino acids. CDR3 protein: CASSAGLAGATDTQYF. CDR3 nucleotide sequence: TGTGCCAGCTCAGCGGGACTAGCGGGGGCCACAGATACGCAGTATTTT.

J is TRBJ1-5 and V is TRBV15, with D uncertain. Germline values: CDR1 LNHNV, CDR2 YYDKDF (reference sequence). The CDR3 is made up of 16 amino acids. V was shortened by 0 bases and J by 6 bases, with 15 bases between the two germline ends. CDR3: CATSRDRFGVGQPQHF. The DNA of the CDR3 is TGTGCCACCAGCAGAGATCGTTTCGGGGTCGGTCAGCCCCAGCATTTT.

There are a few counts of this clone. The chain carries TRBV9 and TRBJ2-2, with D perhaps given as TRBD1 or TRBD2 (5 bases each). This CDR3 has 16 residues. V lost 0 bases to trimming and J lost 6 bases, with 15 bases between them. The V gene's germline CDR1 is SGDLS and CDR2 YYNGEE. The DNA of the CDR3 is TGTGCCAGCAGCGTAGCAGGTTTCGGGACGGCCGGGGAGCTGTTTTTT. It encodes CASSVAGFGTAGELFF.

This CDR3 is CASSYIAGGGPSTDTQYF. The CDR3 DNA is TGTGCCAGCAGTTACATTGCGGGGGGCGGACCTAGCACAGATACGCAGTATTTT. The chain combines TRBV6-2 or TRBV6-3 with TRBJ2-3; 8 bases are shared with TRBD2. CDR1 is MNHEY, CDR2 SVGEGT, per germline. This CDR3 region has 18 residues. V lost 2 bases to trimming and J lost 0 bases; unmatched junction nucleotides: 10.

The V and J genes are TRBV7-2 and TRBJ2-1; 8 positions agree with TRBD2. V was pared by 1 base and J by 8 bases, with 7 bases of the junction left unmatched. The CDR3 runs 15 residues. Per germline, CDR1 SGHTA and CDR2 FQGNSA. The CDR3 sequence: CASSLVRGGRDEQFF. The CDR3 DNA is TGTGCCAGCAGCTTAGTTCGGGGGGGGAGGGATGAGCAGTTCTTC.

V is TRBV5-4 and J is TRBJ1-6; D remains ambiguous. Looked up from germline, CDR1 is SGHNT and CDR2 is YYREEE (reference sequence). Trimming removed 4 bases at V and 1 base at J, with 15 bases between. CDR3 length equals 17 residues. DNA for the CDR3: TGTGCCAGCAGCACGCCAGGTCTGGGGTCCTATAATTCACCCCTCCACTTT. This translates into CASSTPGLGSYNSPLHF.

V gene TRBV7-2 combines with J gene TRBJ2-7; D not resolved. CDR1 and CDR2 from the germline V gene are SGHTA and FQGNSA. The CDR3 is 11 residues long. Trimming removed 5 bases at V and 3 bases at J, with 5 bases between. DNA of the CDR3: TGTGCCAGCAGCCCCCGCTACGAGCAGTACTTC. It yields the protein CASSPRYEQYF.

This sequence joins TRBV24-1 and TRBJ2-1; no reliable D call. This CDR3 has 17 residues. Trimming pared 10 bases from V and 0 bases from J, leaving 21 bases between. From germline, CDR1 is KGHDR and CDR2 SFDVKD. In DNA form, the CDR3 reads TGTGCCACAGCCCCCCGCTTTAGAAGTTACTCCTACAATGAGCAGTTCTTC. This codes for CATAPRFRSYSYNEQFF.

The J gene is TRBJ1-1, the V gene TRBV29-1, with 8 bases aligning to TRBD1. This CDR3 has 12 amino acids. J was trimmed by 5 bases and V by 6 bases; bases with no gene match: 5. Germline V CDR1 and CDR2: SQVTM, ANQGSEA. The CDR3 here is CSVAGQATEAFF. The CDR3 bases are TGCAGCGTGGCGGGACAGGCAACTGAAGCTTTCTTT.

The chain carries TRBV3-1 (or the pseudogene TRBV3-2) and TRBJ2-1, with TRBD1 identical over 7 bases. The ends lost 2 bases at V and 6 bases at J; junction bases unmatched: 7. CDR3 length: 15 residues. Germline V gene data show CDR1 as LGHDT and CDR2 as YNNKEL (reference sequence). CDR3 region: CASSQLLQGSNEQFF. DNA for the CDR3: TGTGCCAGCAGCCAACTACTACAGGGGTCCAATGAGCAGTTCTTC.

This sequence joins TRBV11-3 and TRBJ2-2; 7 bases match TRBD1. This CDR3 has 17 residues. Trimming at V came to 0 bases and at J to 1 base, leaving 5 bases not matched to a gene. Per germline, CDR1 SGHNT and CDR2 YENEEA. This chain's CDR3 is CASSLDLTGVNTGELFF. In nucleotides, the CDR3 is TGTGCCAGCAGCTTAGATCTCACAGGGGTGAACACCGGGGAGCTGTTTTTT.

This clone was seen a few times. The rearrangement links TRBV5-1 to TRBJ2-3; 9 positions agree with TRBD2. Trimming removed 0 bases from V and 2 bases from J; junction bases left unmatched: 4. The length of the CDR3 is 16 residues. In germline, CDR1 is SGHRS, CDR2 YFSETQ. CDR3 protein: CASSLGSGGITDTQYF. The CDR3 bases are TGCGCCAGCAGCTTGGGAAGCGGGGGGATCACAGATACGCAGTATTTT. Supplemented by reference TRBV5-1 and TRBJ2-3, the full variable domain reads KAGVTQTPRYLIKTRGQQVTLSCSPISGHRSVSWYQQTPGQGLQFLFEYFSETQRNKGNFPGRFSGRQFSNSRSEMNVSTLELGDSALYLCASSLGSGGITDTQYFGPGTRLTVL.

The genes are TRBV7-3 and TRBJ2-3; TRBD2 might be the D (6 bases). Germline lookup yields CDR1 SGHTA and CDR2 FQGTGA. V dropped 5 bases and J dropped 3 bases, with 15 bases sitting between them. The CDR3 contains 15 residues. The CDR3 DNA reads as TGTGCCAGCAGCGAAAGCGGGTACACTACAGATACGCAGTATTTT. Amino acids: CASSESGYTTDTQYF.

The CDR3, as DNA: TGTGCCAGCAGCGTAGGGGTTGGGGCAGGGGGCCAAGAGACCCAGTACTTC. It is translated as CASSVGVGAGGQETQYF. The chain joins TRBV9 to TRBJ2-5, with 7 bases that match TRBD1. Losses at the gene ends were 0 bases for V and 1 base for J; bases not matched to a gene: 9. Looked up from germline, CDR1 is SGDLS and CDR2 is YYNGEE. The CDR3 length is 17 residues.